This TCR beta chain was retrieved from a study of T-cell memory formation after mild COVID-19. Whole-study context: Among the donors, TCR clusters were largely specific to each donor. Study results and caveats: Contracting clones from day 15 to 85 had balanced CD4/CD8; later expanders favoured CD4+. Memory from before infection featured some responding clones, which suggests cross-reactive memory joined.

On this clonotype: Its antigen is not identified.

The V end lost 5 bases, the J end lost 5 bases, and 18 bases lay between the germline ends. The CDR3 consists of 15 residues. Germline CDR1 and CDR2: LGHNT and FRNRAP. Researchers used 5'RACE with constant-segment primers to make TCR alpha and TCR beta cDNA libraries that carry sample barcodes and UMIs. TCRdb fed the 5' RACE reads into MiXCR, producing one record per CDR3 protein. The top ten hold around 11% of the sample, which has roughly 620,000 distinct CDR3 sequences, about a sixth seen once. The chain couples TRBV12-5 to TRBJ1-1; weak D call: TRBD1 (5 bases). The sequence was collected from an adult woman who had mild COVID-19 (a few samples of this study predate the infection). Cell type and time point are not known. Sequenced input: PBMCs or a T cell subset sorted from them (not recorded which). The CDR3 nucleotides are TGTGCTAGTGGTCTGCGTCAGGGTAGAGGAACTGAAGCTTTCTTT. This encodes CASGLRQGRGTEAFF.